These 22 T cell receptor beta chains originate from one sample sequenced in a study of beta chain features in type 1 diabetes. cDNA synthesis used the whole RNA isolate, giving expressed TCRB sequences. This table comes from immunoSEQ multiplex PCR, and its TCRdb copy is limited to in-frame clones, with some not included. The repertoire has around 300,000 clones, approximately 8% of them found once; the top ten carry roughly 1%. Sequencing input: central memory CD4+ T cells from blood. These receptors were collected from a woman between 18 and 29 years old in good health.

The rearrangement joins TRBV6-6 to TRBJ2-5; D gene ambiguous. CDR1 is MNHNY and CDR2 is SVGAGI in the germline V gene (reference sequence). V was trimmed by 8 bases and J by 4 bases, leaving 17 bases between them. The CDR3 is made up of 14 amino acids. The CDR3 loop reads CASLPVPRRETQYF. CDR3 coding DNA: TGTGCCAGCCTCCCGGTCCCGCGGCGAGAGACCCAGTACTTC.

There are a few counts of this clone. The chain joins TRBV7-2 to TRBJ2-3, with a tentative D call TRBD2 (7 bases). Per germline, CDR1 SGHTA and CDR2 FQGNSA. The CDR3 totals 15 residues. Between the trimmed V and J ends, which lost 5 bases and 5 bases, there was a span of 17 bases. CDR3 DNA: TGTGCCAGCAGCCAAAACTCTAGGGGGGGAGATACGCAGTATTTT. This gives the protein CASSQNSRGGDTQYF.

In this sample, this clone turned up a few times. This chain uses TRBV19 with TRBJ2-6; D possibly corresponds to TRBD2 (6 bases). CDR1 is LNHDA, CDR2 SQIVND, per germline (reference sequence). The ends were cut back, 1 base at V and 2 bases at J, with 9 bases in the middle. This CDR3 comprises 16 residues. The CDR3 coding sequence is TGTGCCAGTAGTATAGGGTGGAGGGCTGGGGCCAACGTCCTGACTTTC. This encodes CASSIGWRAGANVLTF.

This clone was seen a handful of times. This rearrangement joins TRBV7-9 to TRBJ2-2; 7 nucleotides line up with TRBD1. This CDR3 has 16 residues. From germline, CDR1 is SEHNR and CDR2 FQNEAQ (reference sequence). Germline trimming cut 5 bases from V and 6 bases from J; bases unmatched to any gene: 12. The DNA of the CDR3 is TGTGCCAGCAGCCCCCCAGAGGGGGCCGGGGCCGGGGAGCTGTTTTTT. Translation: CASSPPEGAGAGELFF.

The chain employs TRBV7-8 and TRBJ2-1; D possibly corresponds to TRBD2 (6 bases). Germline CDR1 SGHVS, CDR2 FQNEAQ. V lost 8 bases to trimming and J lost 3 bases, with 26 bases between them. The CDR3 has 18 residues. This CDR3 is CASYGRRVPIKDYNEQFF. The CDR3, as DNA: TGTGCCAGCTACGGTCGGAGGGTTCCCATTAAGGACTACAATGAGCAGTTCTTC.

This chain joins TRBV9 and TRBJ1-5, with D perhaps TRBD1 (5 bases). The V end was cut by 5 bases, the J end by 6 bases, with 15 bases between. Germline lookup yields CDR1 SGDLS and CDR2 YYNGEE. The CDR3 has 14 residues. The CDR3 loop is CASSLSGQGQPQHF. The CDR3 DNA reads as TGTGCCAGCAGTCTTTCGGGGCAGGGTCAGCCCCAGCATTTT.

J is TRBJ1-5 and V is TRBV4-1; D gene ambiguous. Germline CDR1 and CDR2: MGHRA and YSYEKL. With 0 bases removed from V and 1 base from J, the gap between germline ends came to 10 bases. The CDR3 runs to 16 residues. The CDR3 DNA reads TGCGCCAGCAGCCAAGATGGCTCTACCAGCAATCAGCCCCAGCATTTT. Its translation is CASSQDGSTSNQPQHF.

This clone was recorded a few times. The rearrangement links TRBV4-3 to TRBJ2-3; perhaps TRBD2 as D (6 bases). Trimming shortened V by 1 base and J by 4 bases, and 12 bases separated the two germline ends. The CDR3 extends over 15 amino acids. Germline lookup yields CDR1 LGHNA and CDR2 YSLEER. The CDR3 loop is CASSQVTSPADTQYF. CDR3 DNA: TGCGCCAGCAGCCAAGTCACTAGCCCCGCAGATACGCAGTATTTT.

This clone was recorded a few times. Only one base separates this from a far larger clonotype, so it likely reflects a read error. The rearrangement joins TRBV11-1 to TRBJ2-5; D gene ambiguous. Per germline, CDR1 SGHAT and CDR2 FQDESV (reference sequence). V lost 4 bases and J 2 bases, leaving 2 bases between the germline ends. The CDR3 loop spans 11 amino acids. The CDR3 DNA reads as TGTGCCAGCAGCTCTCAAGAGACCCAGTACTTC. As protein: CASSSQETQYF.

The chain joins TRBV5-1 to TRBJ1-3; TRBD1 is a possible D gene (6 bases). Germline values: CDR1 SGHRS, CDR2 YFSETQ. This CDR3 is built from 16 residues. Trimming stripped 0 bases from V and 4 bases from J, with 14 bases between. This chain's CDR3 is CASSLDRARAGNTIYF. CDR3 bases: TGCGCCAGCAGCTTGGACAGGGCGCGGGCCGGAAACACCATATATTTT.

This clone appeared many times. The rearrangement joins TRBV18 to TRBJ2-2; D is perhaps TRBD2 (5 bases). The CDR3 contains 16 residues. Germline loops: CDR1 KGHSH, CDR2 LQKENI. V lost 6 bases, J lost 1 base, and 15 bases lay in between. The CDR3 DNA sequence: TGTGCCAGCTCCCATAGGAGTGGAGGGAACACCGGGGAGCTGTTTTTT. The encoded protein is CASSHRSGGNTGELFF. Combining the CDR3 with reference TRBV18 and TRBJ2-2 gives the whole variable domain NAGVMQNPRHLVRRRGQEARLRCSPMKGHSHVYWYRQLPEEGLKFMVYLQKENIIDESGMPKERFSAEFPKEGPSILRIQQVVRGDSAAYFCASSHRSGGNTGELFFGEGSRLTVL.

The table lists this clone with a few counts. The rearrangement joins TRBV4-2 to TRBJ1-2; D unresolved. CDR1 is LGHNA, CDR2 YNFKEQ, per germline. With 0 bases removed from V and 3 bases from J, the gap between germline ends came to 8 bases. The CDR3 extends over 14 amino acids. The CDR3 nucleotides read TGTGCCAGCAGCCAAGATCAACTGTACTATGGCTACACCTTC. It translates to CASSQDQLYYGYTF.

This clone turned up a few times. The chain is built from TRBV5-4 and TRBJ2-1, with TRBD2 matching 10 bases. V shed 4 bases and J 2 bases; nucleotides not matched to a gene: 3. From germline, CDR1 is SGHNT and CDR2 YYREEE (reference sequence). The CDR3 is 15 amino acids. The CDR3 sequence: CASSRSGRAYNEQFF. CDR3 coding DNA: TGTGCCAGCAGCAGAAGCGGGAGGGCCTACAATGAGCAGTTCTTC.

This chain connects TRBV2 to TRBJ1-3; D remains ambiguous. CDR3 length: 11 amino acids. V was clipped by 2 bases and J by 5 bases, with 1 base between them. The germline V gene encodes CDR1 SNHLY and CDR2 FYNNEI. This chain's CDR3 is CASSERNTIYF. DNA for the CDR3: TGTGCCAGCAGTGAACGAAACACCATATATTTT.

The chain has TRBV29-1 and TRBJ2-5; the D gene could be TRBD1 or TRBD2 (5 bases each). V lost 7 bases and J 4 bases, leaving 16 bases between the germline ends. The CDR3 loop spans 13 amino acids. Germline assignment: CDR1 SQVTM and CDR2 ANQGSEA. CDR3 DNA sequence: TGCAGCGCAACCGGGACCGCCGGAGAGACCCAGTACTTC. This gives the protein CSATGTAGETQYF.

As DNA, the CDR3 is TGTGCCAGCTTGAATTCGGTGGCCGCCTACGAGCAGTACTTC. Amino acid sequence: CASLNSVAAYEQYF. The J gene is TRBJ2-7, the V gene TRBV18; D is ambiguous. This CDR3 contains 14 residues. With 7 bases removed from V and 2 bases from J, the gap between germline ends came to 15 bases. Germline V CDR1 and CDR2: KGHSH, LQKENI.

This clone turned up a few times. The chain uses TRBV11-2 and TRBJ2-7; TRBD2 agrees at 8 bases. The CDR3 runs 15 residues. Germline V CDR1 and CDR2: SGHAT, FQNNGV. V was clipped by 2 bases and J by 3 bases; unmatched bases: 6. In nucleotides, the CDR3 is TGTGCCAGCAGCTTAATGAGCGGGGGCCACTACGAGCAGTACGTC. Protein sequence: CASSLMSGGHYEQYV.

A few counts support this clone. V and J are TRBV4-2 and TRBJ1-2, with 7 bases aligning to TRBD1. CDR3 length: 15 amino acids. Losses at the gene ends were 0 bases for V and 8 bases for J; bases not matched to a gene: 9. Germline V lookup: CDR1 LGHNA, CDR2 YNFKEQ. The CDR3 DNA follows: TGTGCCAGCAGCCAAGACCATACAGGGGACGAAGGCTACACCTTC. It yields the protein CASSQDHTGDEGYTF.

This clone has just a few counts. One junction end does not reproduce the germline sequence, and a read error may be involved. The CDR3 protein is CASSLRQGGYVYTF. CDR3 nucleotide sequence: TGTGCCAGCAGTCTAAGACAGGGGGGTTATGTCTACACCTTC. This chain joins TRBV27 and TRBJ1-2, with TRBD1 identical over 9 bases. Germline-derived CDR1 and CDR2 are MNHEY and SMNVEV (reference sequence). CDR3 size: 14 residues.

The sample holds a few counts of this clone. The rearrangement uses TRBV7-9 and TRBJ1-2; TRBD1 matches 9 bases. CDR3 length equals 14 residues. CDR1 SEHNR and CDR2 FQNEAQ come from the germline V gene (reference sequence). V lost 5 bases and J lost 6; bases outside the gene matches: 7. CDR3 DNA: TGTGCCAGCAGCAAACAGGGGGCTCGGAATGGCTACACCTTC. Its translation is CASSKQGARNGYTF.

A few counts support this clone. The chain couples TRBV7-9 to TRBJ1-2; D not resolved. The germline gives CDR1 SEHNR, CDR2 FQNEAQ (reference sequence). The CDR3 is 17 amino acids. Between the trimmed V and J ends, which lost 5 bases and 5 bases, there was a span of 24 bases. For the CDR3, the DNA is TGTGCCAGCAGCCCTCGACAAGTATCCCTAGCTCGTTATGGCTACACCTTC. This codes for CASSPRQVSLARYGYTF.

The sample holds a few counts of this clone. The V and J genes are TRBV7-2 and TRBJ1-1, with a possible D match to TRBD1 (5 bases). Looked up from germline, CDR1 is SGHTA and CDR2 is FQGNSA. Trimming left V 6 bases short and J 4 bases short, with 12 bases between. This CDR3 comprises 13 residues. CDR3 bases: TGTGCCAGCAGATCCCGGGGGACCACTGAAGCTTTCTTT. It codes for CASRSRGTTEAFF.